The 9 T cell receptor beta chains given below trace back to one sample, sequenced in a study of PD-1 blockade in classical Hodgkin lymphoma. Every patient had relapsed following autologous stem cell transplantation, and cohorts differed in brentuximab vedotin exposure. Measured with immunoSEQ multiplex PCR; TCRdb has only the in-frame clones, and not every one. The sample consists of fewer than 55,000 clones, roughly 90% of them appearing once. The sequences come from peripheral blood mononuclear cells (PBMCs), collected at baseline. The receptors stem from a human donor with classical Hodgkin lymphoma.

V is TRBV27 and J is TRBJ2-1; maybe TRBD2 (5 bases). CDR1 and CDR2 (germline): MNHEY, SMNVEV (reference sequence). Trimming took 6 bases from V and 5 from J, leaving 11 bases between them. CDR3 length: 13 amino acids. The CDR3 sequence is CASSVPGNNEQFF. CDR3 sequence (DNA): TGTGCCAGCAGCGTCCCGGGAAACAATGAGCAGTTCTTC.

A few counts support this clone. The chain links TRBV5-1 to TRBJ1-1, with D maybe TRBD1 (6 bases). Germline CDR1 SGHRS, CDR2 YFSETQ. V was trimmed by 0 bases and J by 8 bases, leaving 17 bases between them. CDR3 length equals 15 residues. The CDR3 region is CASSLGSTGPGEAFF. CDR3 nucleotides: TGCGCCAGCAGCTTGGGTTCGACAGGCCCGGGCGAAGCTTTCTTT.

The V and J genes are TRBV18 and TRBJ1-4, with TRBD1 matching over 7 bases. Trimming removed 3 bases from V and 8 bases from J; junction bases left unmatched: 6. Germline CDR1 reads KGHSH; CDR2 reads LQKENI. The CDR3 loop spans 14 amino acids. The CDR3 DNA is TGTGCCAGCTCACCTAGAGGGGGCGAGGAAAAACTGTTTTTT. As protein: CASSPRGGEEKLFF.

In nucleotides, the CDR3 is TGTGCCAGCAGCCCCAGACAGGGGTCGAACACCGGGGAGCTGTTTTTT. Residues: CASSPRQGSNTGELFF. The chain combines TRBV9 with TRBJ2-2, with TRBD1 identical over 8 bases. The CDR3 totals 16 residues. Per germline, CDR1 SGDLS and CDR2 YYNGEE. V gave up 4 bases and J gave up 0 bases; unmatched junction bases: 5.

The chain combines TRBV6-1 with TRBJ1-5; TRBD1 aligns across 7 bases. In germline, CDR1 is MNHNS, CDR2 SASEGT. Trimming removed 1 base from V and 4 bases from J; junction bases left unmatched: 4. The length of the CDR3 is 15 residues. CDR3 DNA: TGTGCCAGCAGTGAAGTGACAGGGATAAATCAGCCCCAGCATTTT. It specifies CASSEVTGINQPQHF.

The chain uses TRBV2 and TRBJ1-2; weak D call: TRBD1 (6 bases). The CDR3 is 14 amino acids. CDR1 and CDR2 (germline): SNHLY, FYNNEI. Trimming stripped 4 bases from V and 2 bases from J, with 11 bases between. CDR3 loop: CASSGRDINYGYTF. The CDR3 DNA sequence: TGTGCCAGCAGTGGCCGGGACATAAACTATGGCTACACCTTC.

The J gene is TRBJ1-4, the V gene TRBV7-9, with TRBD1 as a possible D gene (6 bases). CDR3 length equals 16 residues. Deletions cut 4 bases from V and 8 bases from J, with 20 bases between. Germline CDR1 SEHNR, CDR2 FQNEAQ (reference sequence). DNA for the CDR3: TGTGCCAGCAGCTCCCGCCGGGACATAGCTTCGGAAAAACTGTTTTTT. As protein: CASSSRRDIASEKLFF.

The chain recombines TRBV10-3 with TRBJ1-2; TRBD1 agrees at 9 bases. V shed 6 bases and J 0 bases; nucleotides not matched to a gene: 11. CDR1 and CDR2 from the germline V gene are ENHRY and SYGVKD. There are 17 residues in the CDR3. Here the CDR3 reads CAIRPGQGPLANYGYTF. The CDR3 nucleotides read TGTGCCATCAGGCCGGGACAGGGACCTTTAGCTAACTATGGCTACACCTTC.

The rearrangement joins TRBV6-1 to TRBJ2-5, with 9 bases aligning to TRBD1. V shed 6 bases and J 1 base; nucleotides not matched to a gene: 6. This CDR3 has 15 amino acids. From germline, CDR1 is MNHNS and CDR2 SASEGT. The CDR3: CASSGQGTSQETQYF. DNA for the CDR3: TGTGCCAGCAGCGGACAGGGGACTTCCCAAGAGACCCAGTACTTC.